A selection of T cell receptor beta chains follows, all from one sample in a study of blood T cell repertoires in COVID-19. The method was immunoSEQ multiplex PCR; TCRdb's version includes in-frame clones alone and lacks a portion of them. The data contain roughly 100,000 clones, just under 85% of them seen just once; the ten biggest clones take up about 10%. The sequenced material came from peripheral blood. The receptor set was obtained from a man between 70 and 80 years old with acute or convalescent COVID-19. Both conserved end residues are part of each CDR3. The D gene is left open where the match is weak. Clone size is shown for a subset of rows, as once, few, many or a class of expanded clone.

TRBJ2-1	.	few	TRBV7-9	14	TGTGCCAGCAGCTCGAAAAGCGGACCGTATGAGCAGTTCTTC	CASSSKSGPYEQFF
TRBJ1-5	.	.	TRBV7-2	16	TGTGCCAGCAGCTTAGCCGGCGGGGGCGGAAATCAGCCCCAGCATTTT	CASSLAGGGGNQPQHF
TRBJ2-1	.	.	TRBV6-5	14	TGTGCCAGCACTCCGAACCCCCTCTCTCGGGAGCAGTTCTTC	CASTPNPLSREQFF
TRBJ2-5	TRBD2	.	TRBV7-3	15	TGTGCCAGCAGCTTAGGGGGAGGGCCAGTGGAGACCCAGTACTTC	CASSLGGGPVETQYF
TRBJ1-4	.	.	TRBV5-5	16	TGTGCCAGCAGCTTGGTTTATCGGTGGGCAAATGAAAAACTGTTTTTT	CASSLVYRWANEKLFF
TRBJ2-2	.	.	TRBV7-3	14	TGTGCCAGCAGCTTCGCCCCCGGGACCGGGGAGCTGTTTTTT	CASSFAPGTGELFF
TRBJ1-5	.	.	TRBV5-1	14	TGCGCCAGCAGCTTGTCAGGGGTGAGGCAGCCCCAGCATTTT	CASSLSGVRQPQHF
TRBJ2-2	TRBD2	.	TRBV7-2	17	TGTGCCAGCAGCCTTCCTTTTAGCGGGAGTAACACCGGGGAGCTGTTTTTT	CASSLPFSGSNTGELFF
TRBJ2-1	TRBD2	once	TRBV4-2	14	TGTGCCAGCAGCCGGGGCGGGGGGGACAATGAGCAGTTCTTC	CASSRGGGDNEQFF
TRBJ2-7	.	many	TRBV7-2	15	TGTGCCAGCTCTCGGAGGGGCACACTTTCCTACGAGCAGTACTTC	CASSRRGTLSYEQYF
TRBJ1-3	.	.	TRBV6-1	15	TGTGCCAGCAGTGAAACGCTCACGAGGGGAAACACCATATATTTT	CASSETLTRGNTIYF
TRBJ1-1	.	.	TRBV5-1	14	TGCGCCAGCAGCTACGACAAACTGAACACTGAAGCTTTCTTT	CASSYDKLNTEAFF
TRBJ2-7	.	.	TRBV6-5	14	TGTGCCAGCAGCCCGGACAGATCCTCCTACGAGCAGTACTTC	CASSPDRSSYEQYF
TRBJ2-3	TRBD1	.	TRBV3-1/TRBV3-2	15	TGTGCCAGCAGCCCGGGACAGCTTAGCACAGATACGCAGTATTTT	CASSPGQLSTDTQYF
TRBJ1-1	TRBD1	.	TRBV28	15	TGTGCCAGCAGTTACTCCGGGACAGGGGGCACTGAAGCTTTCTTT	CASSYSGTGGTEAFF
TRBJ1-5	.	.	TRBV5-8	17	TGTGCCAGCAGCTTGGTCACTTACCCCCTGACGGGTCAGCCCCAGCATTTT	CASSLVTYPLTGQPQHF
TRBJ2-1	TRBD2	.	TRBV3-1/TRBV3-2	16	TGTGCCAGCAGCCGGATTAGCGGGGCTTCCTACAATGAGCAGTTCTTC	CASSRISGASYNEQFF
TRBJ2-6	.	.	TRBV18	15	TGTGCCAGCTCACCCGGTTCCTCTGGGGCCAACGTCCTGACTTTC	CASSPGSSGANVLTF
TRBJ2-1	TRBD2	.	TRBV6-2/TRBV6-3	14	TGTGCCAGCAGCCGCCTAGCGGGCCGCAATGAGCAGTTCTTC	CASSRLAGRNEQFF
TRBJ2-1	.	.	TRBV5-8	15	TGTGCCAGCAGCCCGAGGGCCAGCTCCTACAATGAGCAGTTCTTC	CASSPRASSYNEQFF
TRBJ2-7	TRBD2	.	TRBV18	14	TGTGCCAGCTCCGCCGGGACTAGCTCCCACGAGCAGTACTTC	CASSAGTSSHEQYF
TRBJ2-5	TRBD2	few	TRBV2	16	TGTGCCAGCAGCGACCTACTAGCGGGGGGGAAAGAGACCCAGTACTTC	CASSDLLAGGKETQYF
TRBJ2-7	TRBD1	.	TRBV5-1	15	TGCGCCAGCAGCTTCTCCCGGGACAGTCGCTACGAGCAGTACTTC	CASSFSRDSRYEQYF
TRBJ2-5	.	.	TRBV7-2	13	TGTGCCAGCAGCGACTATCTGCTCGAGACCCAGTACTTC	CASSDYLLETQYF
TRBJ2-1	TRBD2	.	TRBV2	13	TGTGCCAGCAGCCAGGGACTAGCGAACGAGCAGTTCTTC	CASSQGLANEQFF
TRBJ1-5	TRBD1	.	TRBV2	15	TGTGCCAGCAGTGATGAAGGACAGGGGAATCAGCCCCAGCATTTT	CASSDEGQGNQPQHF
TRBJ2-7	TRBD2	.	TRBV5-4	11	TGTGCCAGCAGCTCTAGCGGGAGGGAGTACTTC	CASSSSGREYF
TRBJ1-3	TRBD1	.	TRBV5-4	15	TGTGCCAGCAGCACCTACCGGGACAGGGGAAACACCATATATTTT	CASSTYRDRGNTIYF
TRBJ2-5	TRBD1	.	TRBV2	13	TGTGCCAGCAAAATGGGGACAGAAGAGACCCAGTACTTC	CASKMGTEETQYF
TRBJ1-3	.	.	TRBV5-1	13	TGCGCCAGCAGTTTGGCGGGGATGGACACCATATATTTT	CASSLAGMDTIYF
TRBJ2-2	.	.	TRBV18	17	TGTGCCAGCTCACCACCTAACCGGGACACGGGCACCGGGGAGCTGTTTTTT	CASSPPNRDTGTGELFF
TRBJ1-5	.	few	TRBV5-6	14	TGTGCCAGCAGACGACAGTGGAGCAATCAGCCCCAGCATTTT	CASRRQWSNQPQHF
TRBJ2-1	TRBD2	.	TRBV7-2	15	TGTGCCAGCAGCGAGACTAGCGGGGATTACAATGAGCAGTTCTTC	CASSETSGDYNEQFF
TRBJ2-1	.	.	TRBV5-5	15	TGTGCCAGCAGCTCGACAGTGAGCTCCTACAATGAGCAGTTCTTC	CASSSTVSSYNEQFF
TRBJ1-2	.	.	TRBV28	14	TGTGCCAGCAGTTCAGGAGGGGGGGGAGGAGGCTACACCTTC	CASSSGGGGGGYTF
TRBJ2-5	TRBD2	.	TRBV6-5	15	TGTGCCAGCAGTCGGACCGGGACTAGTGTGGAGACCCAGTACTTC	CASSRTGTSVETQYF
TRBJ1-4	TRBD1	.	TRBV30	11	TGTGCCTGGAGTGGACAGGGGGAACTGTTTTTT	CAWSGQGELFF
TRBJ2-5	.	.	TRBV18	14	TGTGCCAGCTCACCGACAGAACCCCAAGAGACCCAGTACTTC	CASSPTEPQETQYF
TRBJ2-1	.	.	TRBV29-1	12	TGCAGCGTTGTGAGGGCAAACAATGAGCAGTTCTTC	CSVVRANNEQFF
TRBJ1-1	.	.	TRBV6-5	15	TGTGCCAGCAGTACCCCTTTACAGTTGAACACTGAAGCTTTCTTT	CASSTPLQLNTEAFF
TRBJ2-5	TRBD1	few	TRBV7-3	16	TGTGCCAGCAGCGAAAGGGGGACAGTAAGGCAAGAGACCCAGTACTTC	CASSERGTVRQETQYF
TRBJ1-3	.	.	TRBV4-1	16	TGCGCCAGCAGCCAAGATCAGGGCTCGACTGAAAACACCATATATTTT	CASSQDQGSTENTIYF
TRBJ1-6	.	.	TRBV30	14	TGTGCCTGGAGCCGACAGACAAATAATTCACCCCTCCACTTT	CAWSRQTNNSPLHF
TRBJ2-2	.	.	TRBV7-9	15	TGTGCCAGCAGCTTAGGCCCTAACCCCACCGGGGAGCTGTTTTTT	CASSLGPNPTGELFF
TRBJ2-4	.	.	TRBV24-1	12	TGTGCCACCAGTGATTCAATAAACATTCAGTACTTC	CATSDSINIQYF
TRBJ2-2	TRBD1	few	TRBV30	15	TGTGCCTGGAACCAGGAAGGGGGCGGTACCGGGGAGCTGTTTTTT	CAWNQEGGGTGELFF
TRBJ2-7	.	.	TRBV4-3	13	TGCGCCAGCAGCCAAGATTGGTCAGGAGAGCAGTACTTC	CASSQDWSGEQYF
TRBJ2-7	.	.	TRBV14	15	TGTGCCAGCAGCCCAGGGGACTACCGCTCCTACGAGCAGTACTTC	CASSPGDYRSYEQYF
TRBJ1-1	.	.	TRBV6-5	14	TGTGCCAGCAGTTACTCGGGCAGGAACACTGAAGCTTTCTTT	CASSYSGRNTEAFF
TRBJ2-7	TRBD1	.	TRBV29-1	13	TGCAGCGTTAGGACAGGTCAAACCCGCGAGCAGTACTTC	CSVRTGQTREQYF
TRBJ1-3	.	once	TRBV18	15	TGTGCCAGCTCACCCTACGAGAGCTCTGGAAACACCATATATTTT	CASSPYESSGNTIYF
TRBJ1-1	.	few	TRBV6-5	15	TGTGCCAGCAGTTACTCGGCAGAACGGAACACTGAAGCTTTCTTT	CASSYSAERNTEAFF
TRBJ1-3	.	once	TRBV30	13	TGTGCCTGGAGTCTCTTAGAGGGAAACACCATATATTTT	CAWSLLEGNTIYF